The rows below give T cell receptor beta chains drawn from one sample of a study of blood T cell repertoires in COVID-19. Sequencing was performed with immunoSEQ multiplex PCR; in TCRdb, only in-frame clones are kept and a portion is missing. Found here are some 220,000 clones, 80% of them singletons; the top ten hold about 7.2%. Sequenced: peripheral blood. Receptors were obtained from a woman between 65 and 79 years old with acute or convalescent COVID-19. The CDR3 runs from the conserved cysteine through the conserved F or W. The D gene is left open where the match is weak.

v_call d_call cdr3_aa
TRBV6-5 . CASSYSKSGSGELFF
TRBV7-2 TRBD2 CASSLIGGGAIGETQYF
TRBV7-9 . CASSKGSHSYEQYF
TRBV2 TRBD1 CAGRQGPNSPLHF
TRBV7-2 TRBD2 CASSLALIGGGSTDTQYF
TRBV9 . CASSVVTSRGTSTDTQYF
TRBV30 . CAWSPDNVQETQYF
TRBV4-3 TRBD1 CASSQVVAGGETQYF
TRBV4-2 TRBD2 CASSQGTSGGTDTQYF
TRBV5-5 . CASSLNRVPSGANVLTF
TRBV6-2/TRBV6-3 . CASSYPTGEETYNEQFF
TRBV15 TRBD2 CATSREGRRGGRDTQYF
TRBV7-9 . CASTTGGGNTEAFF
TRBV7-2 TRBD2 CASSSIGGGAGETQYF
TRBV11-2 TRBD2 CASSARTSRRTDTQYF
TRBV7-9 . CASSPRAQYF